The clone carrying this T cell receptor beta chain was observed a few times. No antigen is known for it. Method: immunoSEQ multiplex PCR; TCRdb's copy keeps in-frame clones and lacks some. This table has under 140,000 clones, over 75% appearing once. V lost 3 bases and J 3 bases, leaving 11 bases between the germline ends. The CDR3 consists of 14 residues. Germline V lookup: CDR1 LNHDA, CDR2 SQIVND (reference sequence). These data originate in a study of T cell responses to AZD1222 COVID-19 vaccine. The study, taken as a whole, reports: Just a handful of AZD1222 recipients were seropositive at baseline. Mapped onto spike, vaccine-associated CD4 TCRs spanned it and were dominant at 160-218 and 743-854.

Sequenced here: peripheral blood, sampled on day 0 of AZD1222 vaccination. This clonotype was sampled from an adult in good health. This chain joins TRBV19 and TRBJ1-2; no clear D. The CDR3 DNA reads TGTGCCAGTAGTATTTACAGCCAATACTATGGCTACACCTTC. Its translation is CASSIYSQYYGYTF.